This is a list of T cell receptor beta chains from one sample in a study of blood T cell repertoires in COVID-19. TCRdb's copy holds only in-frame clones and misses some; the assay was immunoSEQ multiplex PCR. The repertoire holds some 60,000 clones, roughly 88% seen once, with approximately 1.5% in the top ten. The specimen was peripheral blood. Receptors were obtained from a human donor in a cohort sampled during active COVID-19. Each CDR3 is given with its conserved first and last residue. A D gene is named only where the DNA matches it firmly. Clone sizes are given selectively: once, few, many, or a class where the clone is expanded.

TRBV15	TRBJ1-6	.	.	CATSRDRTVISPLHF	TGTGCCACCAGCAGAGACAGGACAGTTATTTCACCCCTCCACTTT
TRBV7-2	TRBJ2-3	once	.	CASSSTRSGSTQYF	TGTGCCAGCAGCTCGACCCGGAGTGGGAGTACGCAGTATTTT
TRBV11-2	TRBJ1-5	few	TRBD1	CASTSGNGTGHGLNQPQHF	TGTGCCAGCACCTCGGGAAATGGGACAGGGCACGGGTTAAATCAGCCCCAGCATTTT
TRBV11-3	TRBJ2-3	.	.	CASGRGSVTDTQYF	TGTGCCAGCGGGCGGGGATCGGTGACAGATACGCAGTATTTT
TRBV6-2/TRBV6-3	TRBJ2-3	.	.	CASSPRTPSTDTQYF	TGTGCCAGCAGTCCCCGGACTCCCAGCACAGATACGCAGTATTTT
TRBV27	TRBJ1-5	once	TRBD1	CASSLRQGAIQPQHF	TGTGCCAGCAGTTTACGACAGGGGGCGATTCAGCCCCAGCATTTT
TRBV10-3	TRBJ1-1	.	.	CAIRGTINTEAFF	TGTGCCATCAGAGGGACAATTAACACTGAAGCTTTCTTT
TRBV11-3	TRBJ2-2	.	TRBD2	CASSLVLAGGTGELFF	TGTGCCAGCAGCTTAGTACTAGCGGGAGGGACCGGGGAGCTGTTTTTT
TRBV18	TRBJ2-2	.	TRBD1	CASSRNGQGDTGELFF	TGTGCCAGCTCACGAAATGGACAGGGGGACACCGGGGAGCTGTTTTTT
TRBV27	TRBJ2-3	.	TRBD2	CASNNRGADTQYF	TGTGCCAGCAACAACCGGGGGGCAGATACGCAGTATTTT
TRBV23-1	TRBJ2-5	.	.	CASSRRQHPRGPNRETQYF	TGCGCCAGCAGTCGACGACAGCATCCCAGGGGACCGAATCGGGAGACCCAGTACTTC
TRBV18	TRBJ1-2	.	TRBD1	CASSPGTGAYGYTF	TGTGCCAGCTCACCGGGGACAGGGGCATATGGCTACACCTTC
TRBV19	TRBJ2-3	.	.	CASSLANTDTQYF	TGTGCCAGTAGTTTGGCCAACACAGATACGCAGTATTTT
TRBV7-6	TRBJ2-2	.	TRBD1	CASSLDRSGGTGELFF	TGTGCCAGCAGCTTAGATCGGTCAGGGGGCACCGGGGAGCTGTTTTTT
TRBV5-4	TRBJ2-5	once	TRBD2	CASSKGLAGEETQYF	TGTGCCAGCAGCAAGGGACTAGCGGGAGAAGAGACCCAGTACTTC
TRBV24-1	TRBJ1-2	.	TRBD1	CATSGLDRETYGYTF	TGTGCCACCAGTGGCCTGGACAGGGAAACCTATGGCTACACCTTC
TRBV18	TRBJ2-1	.	.	CASSPRRDNEQFF	TGTGCCAGCTCTCCCCGCCGCGACAATGAGCAGTTCTTC
TRBV5-5	TRBJ1-1	.	.	CASNSYRVTEAFF	TGTGCCAGCAACTCCTACAGGGTCACTGAAGCTTTCTTT
TRBV5-1	TRBJ2-1	.	TRBD2	CASSRFGAGGPYNEQFF	TGCGCCAGCAGCCGCTTTGGAGCGGGAGGCCCCTACAATGAGCAGTTCTTC
TRBV6-5	TRBJ2-3	.	.	CASSPYRVDTQYF	TGTGCCAGCAGTCCGTACAGGGTAGATACGCAGTATTTT
TRBV19	TRBJ1-5	.	.	CASSARGGQPQHF	TGTGCCAGTAGTGCCAGGGGCGGGCAGCCCCAGCATTTT
TRBV29-1	TRBJ2-2	once	.	CSVQWSTPNTGELFF	TGCAGCGTTCAGTGGAGTACTCCGAACACCGGGGAGCTGTTTTTT
TRBV25-1	TRBJ1-2	.	TRBD1	CALAPGTASRRGYTF	TGTGCCCTTGCACCGGGGACAGCCTCCCGGAGAGGCTACACCTTC
TRBV7-9	TRBJ2-1	.	.	CASSSPDSYNEQFF	TGTGCCAGCAGCTCACCCGACAGCTACAATGAGCAGTTCTTC
TRBV7-7	TRBJ2-3	.	.	CASSPGTSSTDTQYF	TGTGCCAGCAGCCCCGGGACATCTAGCACAGATACGCAGTATTTT
TRBV5-1	TRBJ2-7	.	TRBD1	CASSLNRGTYEQYF	TGCGCCAGCAGCTTGAACAGGGGCACCTACGAGCAGTACTTC
TRBV9	TRBJ2-1	.	TRBD2	CASTRTSYNNEQFF	TGTGCCAGCACGAGGACTAGCTATAACAATGAGCAGTTCTTC
TRBV7-3	TRBJ2-7	.	TRBD2	CASSLAGGSYEQYF	TGTGCCAGCAGCTTAGCGGGAGGCTCCTACGAGCAGTACTTC
TRBV28	TRBJ2-3	.	.	CASSDSWGERVTDTQYF	TGTGCCAGCAGTGACTCCTGGGGGGAGCGGGTCACAGATACGCAGTATTTT
TRBV3-1/TRBV3-2	TRBJ2-7	.	TRBD2	CASSRDYYEQYF	TGTGCCAGCAGCCGGGACTACTACGAGCAGTACTTC
TRBV12-3/TRBV12-4	TRBJ1-3	once	.	CASSLLSGNTIYF	TGTGCCAGCAGTCTCCTCTCTGGAAACACCATATATTTT
TRBV29-1	TRBJ2-7	.	.	CSVSDSRLYEQYF	TGCAGCGTTTCGGACAGTCGGCTCTACGAGCAGTACTTC
TRBV28	TRBJ1-6	.	.	CASSSEGFGGAPLHF	TGTGCCAGCAGTTCAGAAGGGTTTGGAGGAGCACCCCTCCACTTT
TRBV28	TRBJ1-1	.	.	CASSRDGGNTEAFF	TGTGCCAGCAGTCGGGACGGGGGGAACACTGAAGCTTTCTTT
TRBV7-3	TRBJ2-7	.	TRBD1	CASSWRQGAHEQYF	TGTGCCAGCAGCTGGAGACAGGGAGCGCACGAGCAGTACTTC
TRBV28	TRBJ2-1	.	.	CASSAPNEQFF	TGTGCCAGCAGTGCGCCCAATGAGCAGTTCTTC
TRBV19	TRBJ2-1	.	TRBD2	CASRSNSGKVLRRRADDNEQFF	TGTGCCAGTAGGAGTAATAGCGGGAAGGTCCTCCGTAGACGAGCGGACGACAATGAGCAGTTCTTC
TRBV2	TRBJ1-4	.	.	CASSGMGQMNEKLFF	TGTGCCAGCAGTGGCATGGGGCAGATGAATGAAAAACTGTTTTTT
TRBV2	TRBJ2-7	.	TRBD1	CASGTGSYEQYF	TGTGCCAGCGGGACAGGGTCCTACGAGCAGTACTTC
TRBV6-5	TRBJ1-1	.	TRBD1	CASRQGADTEAFF	TGTGCCAGCAGGCAGGGGGCGGACACTGAAGCTTTCTTT
TRBV20-1	TRBJ2-3	.	TRBD2	CSAGGGSGRYTDTQYF	TGCAGTGCTGGTGGAGGGAGCGGGAGGTACACAGATACGCAGTATTTT
TRBV4-2	TRBJ2-7	.	TRBD2	CASSQDQLAGSSYEQYF	TGTGCCAGCAGCCAAGATCAGCTAGCGGGCAGCTCCTACGAGCAGTACTTC
TRBV6-2/TRBV6-3	TRBJ2-1	.	.	CASSYRGKYTYNEQFF	TGTGCCAGCAGTTACCGGGGGAAATATACCTACAATGAGCAGTTCTTC
TRBV4-1	TRBJ2-3	.	.	CASSSGNTDTQYF	TGCGCCAGCAGCTCAGGCAACACAGATACGCAGTATTTT
TRBV5-5	TRBJ1-3	once	.	CASMQGTGNTIYF	TGTGCCAGCATGCAGGGAACTGGAAACACCATATATTTT
TRBV28	TRBJ2-3	.	TRBD2	CASSPHLAGPRTDTQYF	TGTGCCAGCAGTCCACACCTAGCGGGACCACGCACAGATACGCAGTATTTT
TRBV19	TRBJ1-1	.	TRBD1	CATRQGRNTEAFF	TGTGCCACCCGACAGGGGAGGAACACTGAAGCTTTCTTT
TRBV28	TRBJ2-1	.	TRBD1	CASSVPGQTSWEQFF	TGTGCCAGCAGCGTCCCGGGACAGACCTCATGGGAGCAGTTCTTC
TRBV6-5	TRBJ2-7	.	TRBD1	CASSYRTGSNYEQYF	TGTGCCAGCAGTTACCGGACAGGGTCAAACTACGAGCAGTACTTC